This entry lists 13 T cell receptor beta chains sequenced from one sample in a study of blood T cell repertoires in COVID-19. Measured with immunoSEQ multiplex PCR; TCRdb has only the in-frame clones, and not every one. In the table there are around 370,000 clones, around 89% of which are singletons. Sequenced sample: PBMCs or T cells enriched from blood (not recorded which). Every receptor here comes from a woman aged 18-29 years who had recovered from COVID-19.

Regarding this clone: One end of the junction is discordant with germline, which a read error may explain. The CDR3 protein is CASTPSGGLNTGELFF. The CDR3 nucleotides are TGTGCTAGCACCCCGTCAGGGGGCCTTAACACCGGGGAGCTGTTTTTT. V gene TRBV7-7 combines with J gene TRBJ2-2; 8 nucleotides match TRBD1. Germline V CDR1 and CDR2: SSHAT, FNYEAQ (reference sequence). The CDR3 contains 16 residues.

This chain joins TRBV29-1 and TRBJ1-5; tentatively, D is TRBD1 (6 bases). Germline CDR1 is SQVTM and CDR2 is ANQGSEA. The CDR3 contains 13 residues. The V and J ends lost 6 bases and 3 bases respectively, with 12 bases between them. CDR3 nucleotide sequence: TGCAGCGTGACGACAGGTTTCAATCAGCCCCAGCATTTT. Amino acid sequence: CSVTTGFNQPQHF.

The V gene is TRBV12-3 or TRBV12-4, the J gene TRBJ2-3; D is perhaps TRBD2 (6 bases). With 9 bases removed from V and 1 base from J, the gap between germline ends came to 11 bases. The CDR3 length is 13 residues. The CDR3 nucleotides are TGTGCCAGTATACTAGCCGGCACAGATACGCAGTATTTT. Protein: CASILAGTDTQYF.

CDR3 nucleotide sequence: TGCAGCGCCCTTCGGACAGGGGGCGGGGAAAACTATGGCTACACCTTC. Residues: CSALRTGGGENYGYTF. The gene calls are TRBV29-1 and TRBJ1-2, with 11 bases aligning to TRBD1. Trimming removed 7 bases from V and 2 bases from J; junction bases left unmatched: 12. Per the germline V gene, CDR1 is SQVTM and CDR2 is ANQGSEA. The CDR3 spans 16 residues.

V is TRBV30 and J is TRBJ2-3; the D is unclear. V was trimmed by 1 base and J by 7 bases, leaving 6 bases between them. CDR3 size: 11 residues. CDR1 GTSNPN and CDR2 SVGIG come from the germline V gene (reference sequence). The CDR3 sequence is CAWSGHNTQYF. In nucleotides, the CDR3 is TGTGCCTGGAGTGGACACAATACGCAGTATTTT.

The chain uses TRBV27 and TRBJ1-6; D gene uncertain. The germline CDR1 and CDR2 sequences are MNHEY and SMNVEV (reference sequence). The CDR3 is 15 residues long. V lost 5 bases to trimming and J lost 1 base, with 9 bases between them. The CDR3 DNA sequence: TGTGCCAGCAGTACGAGTTTGTCCTATAATTCACCCCTCCACTTT. It specifies CASSTSLSYNSPLHF.

J is TRBJ2-7 and V is TRBV27; D possibly corresponds to TRBD2 (6 bases). Germline V gene sequence: CDR1 MNHEY, CDR2 SMNVEV (reference sequence). This CDR3 is 15 amino acids long. Trimming took off 3 bases at V and 4 bases at J, with 16 bases between the two ends. CDR3 region: CASSFISGLLYEQYF. CDR3 DNA: TGTGCCAGCAGTTTCATCTCGGGACTGCTTTACGAGCAGTACTTC.

The chain has TRBV29-1 and TRBJ2-1; 8 bases line up with TRBD1. Trimming cost V 7 bases and J 5 bases; bases outside gene matches: 13. Looked up from germline, CDR1 is SQVTM and CDR2 is ANQGSEA. This CDR3 has 15 residues. DNA of the CDR3: TGCAGCGCACCTTCGGACAGGGCTAGGAACAATGAGCAGTTCTTC. Protein: CSAPSDRARNNEQFF.

V and J are TRBV15 and TRBJ2-7; the D gene is possibly TRBD1 (8 bases). The CDR3 contains 16 residues. The V end lost 1 base, the J end lost 1 base, and 14 bases lay between the germline ends. Germline V gives CDR1 LNHNV, CDR2 YYDKDF (reference sequence). The DNA of the CDR3 is TGTGCCACCAGCAGAGTAAGCGGGACAGGTTCCTACGAGCAGTACTTC. Its translation: CATSRVSGTGSYEQYF.

The chain carries TRBV18 and TRBJ2-1; the D gene is possibly TRBD1 (6 bases). Germline assignment: CDR1 KGHSH and CDR2 LQKENI. The CDR3 length is 16 residues. With 10 bases removed from V and 1 base from J, the gap between germline ends came to 20 bases. The CDR3 loop reads CATSTGSFGSYNEQFF. The CDR3 DNA sequence: TGTGCCACCTCGACAGGTTCCTTTGGTTCCTACAATGAGCAGTTCTTC.

This chain links TRBV19 with TRBJ1-4; 8 positions agree with TRBD1. CDR3 length: 15 amino acids. Germline CDR1 is LNHDA and CDR2 is SQIVND (reference sequence). The ends lost 6 bases at V and 7 bases at J; junction bases unmatched: 10. CDR3 in DNA: TGTGCCAGTAGCCGCCAGGGGGCGCGGAGTGAAAAACTGTTTTTT. This translates into CASSRQGARSEKLFF.

The chain joins TRBV4-2 to TRBJ2-7, with 9 positions matching TRBD2. Germline V gene sequence: CDR1 LGHNA, CDR2 YNFKEQ. The CDR3 spans 15 residues. J was trimmed by 1 base and V by 0 bases; bases with no gene match: 1. Here the CDR3 reads CASSQETSGSYEQYF. In DNA form, the CDR3 reads TGTGCCAGCAGCCAAGAGACTAGCGGATCCTACGAGCAGTACTTC.

This chain uses TRBV3-1 (or the pseudogene TRBV3-2) with TRBJ2-7, with 7 bases aligning to TRBD1. The ends lost 4 bases at V and 2 bases at J; junction bases unmatched: 5. In germline, CDR1 is LGHDT, CDR2 YNNKEL (reference sequence). The CDR3 has 14 amino acids. The CDR3 DNA reads as TGTGCCAGCAGCCGGGACAGACTACCCTACGAGCAGTACTTC. It is translated as CASSRDRLPYEQYF.